The 29 T cell receptor beta chains listed next were all sequenced from one sample in a study of OX40 agonist ivuxolimab in advanced cancers. Using immunoSEQ multiplex PCR, the repertoire was profiled, and TCRdb retains in-frame clones only, with some absent. The table has thousands of clones, 68% seen once. Sequenced here: CD4+ or CD8+ T cells sorted from blood, sampled in a trial of the OX40 agonist ivuxolimab. The origin of the receptors is an adult with an advanced solid tumor such as melanoma, head and neck, liver or kidney cancer.

This chain uses TRBV11-1 with TRBJ2-5; 7 bases line up with TRBD2. The assigned J gene may be wrong: the sequence end matches TRBJ2-7 better. Germline-derived CDR1 and CDR2 are SGHAT and FQDESV (reference sequence). The CDR3 extends over 15 amino acids. The CDR3 region is CASSPGVGEGYEQYF. For the CDR3, the DNA is TGTGCCAGCAGCCCTGGGGTAGGGGAGGGGTACGAGCAGTACTTC.

The chain combines TRBV11-2 with TRBJ2-7, with 10 bases identical to TRBD1. With 2 bases clipped from V and 2 bases from J, the junction kept 3 bases outside the gene matches. The CDR3 extends over 15 amino acids. CDR1 is SGHAT, CDR2 FQNNGV, per germline. The CDR3 bases are TGTGCCAGCAGCTTATTCGGGACAGGGGCCTACGAGCAGTACTTC. Encoded protein: CASSLFGTGAYEQYF.

With regard to this clone: The junction differs from germline at one of its ends, possibly a read error. This rearrangement joins TRBV5-3 to TRBJ2-1; 10 bases line up with TRBD1. TRBV5-3 belongs to the ORF category, with a function that is uncertain. The CDR3 has 15 residues. The CDR3 nucleotides are TGTGCCAGCAGCTTGGGTAGCGGACAGGGGGAGGTGCAGTTCTTC. Its protein is CASSLGSGQGEVQFF.

The rearrangement joins TRBV7-9 to TRBJ2-1; 14 bases fit TRBD2. The CDR3 covers 14 residues. The V gene's germline CDR1 is SEHNR and CDR2 FQNEAQ (reference sequence). V dropped 10 bases and J dropped 7; count of bases not matched to a gene: 6. The CDR3 reads CATRLAGGMNEQFF. In nucleotides, the CDR3 is TGTGCCACCAGACTAGCGGGAGGGATGAATGAGCAGTTCTTC. Based on the CDR3 plus reference TRBV7-9 and TRBJ2-1, the full variable domain is DTGVSQNPRHKITKRGQNVTFRCDPISEHNRLYWYRQTLGQGPEFLTYFQNEAQLEKSRLLSDRFSAERPKGSFSTLEIQRTEQGDSAMYLCATRLAGGMNEQFFGPGTRLTVL.

The chain uses TRBV6-4 and TRBJ2-6; unclear D gene. The CDR3 contains 13 residues. The V end lost 0 bases, the J end lost 3 bases, and 0 bases lay between the germline ends. Looked up from germline, CDR1 is MRHNA and CDR2 is SNTAGT. The DNA of the CDR3 is TGTGCCAGCAGTGACTCTGGGGCCAACGTCCTGACTTTC. It yields the protein CASSDSGANVLTF.

The chain is built from TRBV11-1 and TRBJ2-7; TRBD1 aligns across 7 bases. With V trimmed by 5 bases and J by 5 bases, 6 bases remained unmatched. CDR3 length: 13 amino acids. The germline V gene has CDR1 SGHAT and CDR2 FQDESV (reference sequence). The CDR3 region is CASSPYRGHEQYF. The CDR3 nucleotides read TGTGCCAGCAGCCCATATAGGGGGCACGAGCAGTACTTC.

This clone was seen a few times. The gene calls are TRBV9 and TRBJ2-3; no clear D gene. CDR1 and CDR2 from the germline V gene are SGDLS and YYNGEE. This CDR3 has 14 residues. Between the trimmed V and J ends, which lost 0 bases and 1 base, there was a span of 6 bases. The CDR3 DNA reads as TGTGCCAGCAGCGTAGGGGCTGGCACAGATACGCAGTATTTT. This encodes CASSVGAGTDTQYF.

The V gene is TRBV4-1, the J gene TRBJ1-2; D is undetermined. Per the germline V gene, CDR1 is MGHRA and CDR2 is YSYEKL. V shed 0 bases and J shed 7 bases, with 15 bases lying between them. The CDR3 sequence is 15 residues long. The CDR3 reads CASSQESGLVRGYTF. CDR3 nucleotides: TGCGCCAGCAGCCAAGAATCGGGCCTAGTGCGTGGCTACACCTTC.

J is TRBJ1-4 and V is TRBV27, with D tentatively TRBD1 (5 bases). Germline CDR1 is MNHEY and CDR2 is SMNVEV (reference sequence). This CDR3 region has 14 residues. The V end lost 5 bases, the J end lost 6 bases, and 13 bases lay between the germline ends. The CDR3 loop is CASSPQAVYEKLFF. The CDR3 nucleotides are TGTGCCAGCAGTCCACAGGCCGTGTATGAAAAACTGTTTTTT.

The chain recombines TRBV10-1 with TRBJ2-1; 7 bases map to TRBD2. With V trimmed by 3 bases and J by 7 bases, 6 bases remained unmatched. The CDR3 runs to 14 residues. The germline gives CDR1 WNHNN, CDR2 SYGVQD (reference sequence). The CDR3 nucleotides read TGCGCCAGCAGTGACCGGACTAGGGTAAATGAGCAGTTCTTC. Amino acid sequence: CASSDRTRVNEQFF.

This clone was recorded once. Here the CDR3 reads CASSLTSGGGSGYTF. The CDR3 nucleotides read TGTGCCAGCAGCCTGACTAGTGGAGGGGGCTCTGGCTACACCTTC. This chain connects TRBV7-2 to TRBJ1-2; 7 bases line up with TRBD1. In germline, CDR1 is SGHTA, CDR2 FQGNSA. The CDR3 is 15 amino acids. Trimming took 5 bases from V and 7 from J; bases not matched to a gene: 13.

The chain uses TRBV7-9 and TRBJ2-7; 9 positions agree with TRBD2. The CDR3 extends over 17 amino acids. The germline CDR1 and CDR2 sequences are SEHNR and FQNEAQ (reference sequence). With 2 bases clipped from V and 0 bases from J, the junction kept 8 bases outside the gene matches. The DNA of the CDR3 is TGTGCCAGCAGCTTAAGAGCGGGGGGTCAGAGCTCCTACGAGCAGTACTTC. It yields the protein CASSLRAGGQSSYEQYF. Using reference TRBV7-9 and TRBJ2-7 for the parts outside the CDR3, the full variable domain is DTGVSQNPRHKITKRGQNVTFRCDPISEHNRLYWYRQTLGQGPEFLTYFQNEAQLEKSRLLSDRFSAERPKGSFSTLEIQRTEQGDSAMYLCASSLRAGGQSSYEQYFGPGTRLTVT.

V usage is TRBV6-4 and J usage is TRBJ2-3; possibly TRBD2 for D (6 bases). Germline V CDR1 and CDR2: MRHNA, SNTAGT. The CDR3 loop spans 14 amino acids. The V gene lost 6 bases and the J gene lost 3 bases, with 13 bases spanning the gap. The CDR3 DNA sequence: TGTGCCAGCAGCCCGGAGGGCGCAACAGATACGCAGTATTTT. Translating it yields CASSPEGATDTQYF.

V is TRBV27 and J is TRBJ2-5; D gene uncertain. TRBJ2-7 explains the end of the DNA better; the J call may be wrong. The germline gives CDR1 MNHEY, CDR2 SMNVEV (reference sequence). CDR3 size: 13 residues. The CDR3 spells CASSLSRLGEQYF. DNA for the CDR3: TGTGCCAGCAGTTTATCGAGGCTTGGCGAGCAGTACTTC.

The rearrangement joins TRBV11-3 to TRBJ1-1; TRBD1 might be the D (5 bases). Germline V lookup: CDR1 SGHNT, CDR2 YENEEA. There are 13 residues in the CDR3. The V end was cut by 1 base, the J end by 2 bases, with 5 bases between. Written as DNA, the CDR3 is TGTGCCAGCAGCTTAGGGGGCAACACTGAAGCTTTCTTT. Its translation: CASSLGGNTEAFF.

J is TRBJ2-1 and V is TRBV28; 9 nucleotides align to TRBD2. The trim removed 5 bases at V and 1 base at J, leaving 3 bases unmatched. CDR3 length: 15 residues. Germline V CDR1 and CDR2: MDHEN, SYDVKM. CDR3 loop: CASSLTSGSYNEQFF. The DNA for the CDR3 is TGTGCCAGCAGTCTTACTAGCGGGTCCTACAATGAGCAGTTCTTC.

The chain recombines TRBV7-9 with TRBJ1-6; D remains ambiguous. The CDR3 has 15 residues. The V gene lost 4 bases and the J gene lost 8 bases, with 15 bases spanning the gap. CDR1 is SEHNR, CDR2 FQNEAQ, per germline (reference sequence). CDR3 coding DNA: TGTGCCAGCAGCTCGCGGACTGTTTGGGATTCACCCCTCCACTTT. Its protein product is CASSSRTVWDSPLHF.

This clone was detected only a few times. The chain employs TRBV5-6 and TRBJ2-7; D perhaps matches TRBD2 (7 bases). CDR3 length: 15 amino acids. The germline V and J ends were trimmed by 4 bases and 3 bases, with 17 bases remaining between them. CDR1 is SGHDT, CDR2 YYEEEE, per germline. In nucleotides, the CDR3 is TGTGCCAGCAGCCTACAGGGTAGCGGGTTCTACGAGCAGTACTTC. It codes for CASSLQGSGFYEQYF. Variable domain in full (rest from reference TRBV5-6 and TRBJ2-7): DAGVTQSPTHLIKTRGQQVTLRCSPKSGHDTVSWYQQALGQGPQFIFQYYEEEERQRGNFPDRFSGHQFPNYSSELNVNALLLGDSALYLCASSLQGSGFYEQYFGPGTRLTVT.

The rearrangement uses TRBV7-3 and TRBJ1-1; TRBD1 agrees at 10 bases. This CDR3 comprises 13 residues. Germline assignment: CDR1 SGHTA and CDR2 FQGTGA. The V and J ends lost 10 bases and 5 bases, in that order; junction bases with no gene match: 7. CDR3 nucleotides: TGTGCCACGGGGACAGGGGAGACGACTGAAGCTTTCTTT. It specifies CATGTGETTEAFF.

On this clone: This CDR3 fails to terminate in the conserved phenylalanine or tryptophan, so it likely reflects a read error. The limits of the CDR3 on the DNA are not certain, so only TCRdb's listed CDR3 is given. The V gene is TRBV7-9, the J gene TRBJ2-7. Germline V lookup: CDR1 SEHNR, CDR2 FQNEAQ (reference sequence). The CDR3 has 13 amino acids, counting both end residues. This CDR3 is CASSLEGRSEPYL.

This clone was detected only a few times. The chain is built from TRBV7-6 and TRBJ1-1; tentative D call: TRBD1 (5 bases). V dropped 5 bases and J dropped 4 bases, with 20 bases sitting between them. The V gene's germline CDR1 is SGHVS and CDR2 FNYEAQ. The CDR3 has 16 residues. In nucleotides, the CDR3 is TGTGCCAGCAGCCACACCGGGACGGGGAAGGGCACTGAAGCTTTCTTT. It specifies CASSHTGTGKGTEAFF.

The chain recombines TRBV7-2 with TRBJ2-1; 9 bases agree with TRBD1. CDR1 and CDR2 from the germline V gene are SGHTA and FQGNSA. Trimming took 6 bases from V and 2 from J; bases not matched to a gene: 8. The CDR3 consists of 16 residues. CDR3 coding DNA: TGTGCCAGCAGACCCGGGACAGGGAGAACCTACAATGAGCAGTTCTTC. Encoded protein: CASRPGTGRTYNEQFF.

The V and J genes are TRBV9 and TRBJ1-4; D gene unclear. CDR3 size: 14 residues. The V and J ends lost 0 bases and 8 bases respectively, with 11 bases between them. Germline assignment: CDR1 SGDLS and CDR2 YYNGEE. In DNA form, the CDR3 reads TGTGCCAGCAGCGTAGCGGGTCAGAGAGAAAAACTGTTTTTT. Amino acid sequence: CASSVAGQREKLFF.

CDR3 region: CAISEPGALNEQFF. The CDR3 DNA reads TGTGCCATCAGTGAGCCTGGTGCCCTAAATGAGCAGTTCTTC. V gene TRBV10-3 combines with J gene TRBJ2-1, with no clear D. The CDR3 is 14 residues long. Germline CDR1 and CDR2: ENHRY and SYGVKD. The germline V and J ends were trimmed by 2 bases and 7 bases, with 12 bases remaining between them.

This clone was seen only a few times. The V call is TRBV27, the J call TRBJ2-1; D unclear. Germline CDR1 MNHEY, CDR2 SMNVEV (reference sequence). V was clipped by 6 bases and J by 5 bases, with 14 bases between them. The CDR3 spans 14 residues. CDR3 DNA: TGTGCCAGCAGAAAGGGCGGACCTAACAATGAGCAGTTCTTC. Its translation is CASRKGGPNNEQFF.

The chain joins TRBV11-2 to TRBJ2-5, with TRBD2 identical over 9 bases. V was pared by 0 bases and J by 5 bases, with 7 bases of the junction left unmatched. Germline CDR1 and CDR2: SGHAT and FQNNGV. The CDR3 has 16 residues. This chain's CDR3 is CASSLDVREGRETQYF. CDR3 sequence (DNA): TGTGCCAGCAGCTTAGATGTGCGGGAGGGCCGGGAGACCCAGTACTTC. Complete variable domain (other parts from reference TRBV11-2 and TRBJ2-5): EAGVAQSPRYKIIEKRQSVAFWCNPISGHATLYWYQQILGQGPKLLIQFQNNGVVDDSQLPKDRFSAERLKGVDSTLKIQPAKLEDSAVYLCASSLDVREGRETQYFGPGTRLLVL.

A remark on this clone: An end of the junction differs from the germline gene, which may be a read error. The chain joins TRBV11-2 to TRBJ2-3, with D maybe TRBD2 (5 bases). Germline CDR1 is SGHAT and CDR2 is FQNNGV. This CDR3 has 11 residues. CDR3 DNA sequence: TGTGCCAGCAGATTAGCGGATACGCAGTATTTT. Residues: CASRLADTQYF.

The chain has TRBV7-9 and TRBJ1-2; D gene ambiguous. CDR3 length equals 18 residues. Trimming removed 1 base at V and 6 bases at J, with 24 bases between. CDR1 is SEHNR and CDR2 is FQNEAQ in the germline V gene (reference sequence). For the CDR3, the DNA is TGTGCCAGCAGCTTAGGTAGCGGCAGGCTCGCCCAGGAGAATGGCTACACCTTC. It yields the protein CASSLGSGRLAQENGYTF.

The chain uses TRBV14 and TRBJ2-1, with 14 bases that match TRBD2. V was pared by 3 bases and J by 1 base, with 11 bases of the junction left unmatched. The V gene's germline CDR1 is SGHDN and CDR2 FVKESK. There are 20 residues in the CDR3. CDR3 loop: CASSHPPGLAGVRSYNEQFF. CDR3 DNA: TGTGCCAGCAGCCATCCCCCGGGACTAGCGGGAGTAAGGTCCTACAATGAGCAGTTCTTC.